This TCR beta chain was profiled in a study of blood T cell repertoires in COVID-19. In the study overall: Samples of COVID-19 (acute and convalescent) were obtained from the United States, Italy and Spain.

In its sample, this clone was seen a few times. Sequenced by immunoSEQ multiplex PCR; TCRdb stores in-frame clones only, minus some. The sample records just over 150,000 clones, about 79% being singletons. The clonotype comes from a woman between 50 and 59 years old with acute or convalescent COVID-19. The specimen was peripheral blood.

DNA of the CDR3: TGTGCCAGCTCACCACGGACAGCTGAAGCTTTCTTT. Translated: CASSPRTAEAFF. This chain connects TRBV18 to TRBJ1-1, with a weak D call TRBD1 (6 bases). V lost 1 base, J lost 6 bases, and 6 bases lay in between. The CDR3 consists of 12 residues. Germline values: CDR1 KGHSH, CDR2 LQKENI.